This TCR beta chain comes out of a study of chemoradiotherapy in HPV16-positive cancers. V lost 3 bases, J lost 0 bases, and 8 bases lay in between. Per the germline V gene, CDR1 is KGHSH and CDR2 is LQKENI. The CDR3 runs to 14 residues. Assay used: immunoSEQ multiplex PCR; TCRdb lists only in-frame clones, some missing. The sample has about 24,000 clones, around 90% seen once; the top ten hold about 17%. V usage is TRBV18 and J usage is TRBJ1-1; TRBD1 might be the D (6 bases). The receptor was derived from a human donor with HPV-associated anogenital cancer. The sample in question was blood, obtained from a patient who underwent chemoradiotherapy. The CDR3 here is CASSPRDMNTEAFF. The DNA for the CDR3 is TGTGCCAGCTCACCGAGGGACATGAACACTGAAGCTTTCTTT.